The 29 T cell receptor beta chains below were found in one sample sequenced in a study of CD8 T cells in ankylosing spondylitis. Study observations and caveats: Ankylosing spondylitis blood appeared to be characterized by a TCR beta motif of under ten highly homologous variants.

For these receptors, no antigen is known. TCRdb recomputed calls from the 5' RACE reads with MiXCR, one row per CDR3 protein. Of roughly 670,000 distinct CDR3 sequences listed, 15% to 20% are singletons. What was sequenced was blood, either unsorted or a sorted T cell fraction (not recorded which). These receptors were taken from a male donor with ankylosing spondylitis.

This clonotype has more than one count but fewer than ten. This chain joins TRBV9 and TRBJ2-1, with 7 bases that match TRBD1. The germline gives CDR1 SGDLS, CDR2 YYNGEE. The ends lost 4 bases at V and 9 bases at J; junction bases unmatched: 7. The length of the CDR3 is 13 residues. CDR3 sequence reads: CASSQTGVSEQFF. Here the CDR3 DNA reads TGTGCCAGCAGCCAAACAGGGGTCAGTGAGCAGTTCTTC.

In this sample, this clonotype turned up a few times. CDR3 in DNA: TGCGCCAGCAGCTTGGCGGGGAAACAGGGATCTAACACCGGGGAGCTGTTTTTT. This encodes CASSLAGKQGSNTGELFF. The rearrangement uses TRBV5-1 and TRBJ2-2, with D possibly being TRBD1 (6 bases). V was cut by 0 bases and J by 2 bases, with 17 bases left in between. The CDR3 totals 18 residues. CDR1 and CDR2 (germline): SGHRS, YFSETQ.

This clonotype was observed a few times. The chain combines TRBV29-1 with TRBJ1-1, with D tentatively TRBD1 (5 bases). The CDR3 contains 15 residues. Trimming took off 6 bases at V and 0 bases at J, with 17 bases between the two ends. Germline CDR1 and CDR2: SQVTM and ANQGSEA. CDR3 sequence: CSVPSAGPLNTEAFF. CDR3 in DNA: TGCAGCGTGCCGTCTGCAGGGCCCTTGAACACTGAAGCTTTCTTT.

This clonotype showed up just a few times. This chain joins TRBV9 and TRBJ2-1; 15 bases line up with TRBD2. V was clipped by 0 bases and J by 9 bases; unmatched bases: 4. The CDR3 length is 16 residues. Germline loops: CDR1 SGDLS, CDR2 YYNGEE. In nucleotides, the CDR3 is TGTGCCAGCAGCGTAGGGACTAGCGGGAGGGCCGGTGAGCAGTTCTTC. This gives the protein CASSVGTSGRAGEQFF.

This clonotype was detected a few times. V usage is TRBV20-1 and J usage is TRBJ1-2; TRBD1 is a possible D gene (5 bases). The V gene's germline CDR1 is DFQATT and CDR2 SNEGSKA (reference sequence). V was cut by 5 bases and J by 5 bases, with 18 bases left in between. The CDR3 length is 14 residues. The CDR3 here is CSAGAQTANYGYTF. The CDR3 nucleotides read TGCAGTGCTGGGGCTCAGACAGCGAATTATGGCTACACCTTC.

This clonotype appeared a few times. The chain couples TRBV7-8 to TRBJ2-1; 7 bases line up with TRBD1. Germline V gene sequence: CDR1 SGHVS, CDR2 FQNEAQ. The V gene end was trimmed by 5 bases and the J gene end by 8 bases; junction bases not matched to a gene: 9. This CDR3 spans 14 amino acids. The CDR3 here is CASSQGQTFDEQFF. CDR3 nucleotide sequence: TGTGCCAGCAGCCAGGGACAGACCTTTGATGAGCAGTTCTTC.

This rearrangement joins TRBV20-1 to TRBJ1-2; no reliable D call. This CDR3 has 13 residues. Trimming stripped 0 bases from V and 4 bases from J, with 9 bases between. Germline CDR1 is DFQATT and CDR2 is SNEGSKA (reference sequence). The CDR3 loop reads CSARDSQLYGYTF. In nucleotides, the CDR3 is TGCAGTGCTAGAGACAGCCAACTCTATGGCTACACCTTC.

V and J are TRBV5-1 and TRBJ2-4, with 12 bases aligning to TRBD2. The CDR3 consists of 16 residues. V trimming: 0 bases; J trimming: 8 bases; junction bases outside the gene matches: 6. The germline V gene has CDR1 SGHRS and CDR2 YFSETQ. CDR3 bases: TGCGCCAGCAGCTTGGGACTAGCGGGAGCTGGAGACATTCAGTACTTC. Its protein is CASSLGLAGAGDIQYF.

This clonotype was seen a few times. This chain connects TRBV12-3 or TRBV12-4 to TRBJ2-5; D gene ambiguous. CDR3 length: 14 residues. With 1 base removed from V and 5 bases from J, the gap between germline ends came to 11 bases. The CDR3 coding sequence is TGTGCCAGCAGTTTAGTTTGGCCCGAGGAGACCCAGTACTTC. It yields the protein CASSLVWPEETQYF.

This clonotype was seen more than once but under ten times. The CDR3 reads CATSTTSGREQYF. CDR3 nucleotides: TGTGCCACCAGCACGACTAGCGGGAGGGAGCAGTACTTC. The chain has TRBV15 and TRBJ2-7; 13 bases match TRBD2. The CDR3 is 13 amino acids. Germline CDR1 is LNHNV and CDR2 is YYDKDF (reference sequence). Losses at the gene ends were 4 bases for V and 7 bases for J; bases not matched to a gene: 1.

This rearrangement joins TRBV7-8 to TRBJ2-2, with 12 nucleotides matching TRBD2. CDR1 SGHVS and CDR2 FQNEAQ come from the germline V gene. The CDR3 sequence is 18 residues long. Losses at the gene ends were 1 base for V and 7 bases for J; bases not matched to a gene: 10. CDR3 sequence reads: CASSLVLGLAGLGGELFF. CDR3 nucleotides: TGTGCCAGCAGCTTAGTGCTGGGACTAGCGGGTTTGGGCGGGGAGCTGTTTTTT.

The chain joins TRBV10-3 to TRBJ2-3; D remains ambiguous. Per germline, CDR1 ENHRY and CDR2 SYGVKD. V was cut by 3 bases and J by 4 bases, with 8 bases left in between. This CDR3 is 13 amino acids long. The CDR3 spells CAISELDSDTQYF. CDR3 nucleotides: TGTGCCATCAGTGAATTAGATTCAGATACGCAGTATTTT.

This clonotype has just a few counts. The rearrangement links TRBV29-1 to TRBJ2-7; D remains ambiguous. V dropped 6 bases and J dropped 2 bases, with 11 bases sitting between them. Germline CDR1 is SQVTM and CDR2 is ANQGSEA. This CDR3 is 12 amino acids long. The CDR3, as DNA: TGCAGCGTATTGAGAAACACCTACGAGCAGTACTTC. It yields the protein CSVLRNTYEQYF.

J is TRBJ2-7 and V is TRBV11-2; 7 bases map to TRBD2. J was trimmed by 2 bases and V by 3 bases; bases with no gene match: 13. The CDR3 has 17 residues. Germline values: CDR1 SGHAT, CDR2 FQNNGV. CDR3 nucleotide sequence: TGTGCCAGCAGCTTTGTCTATAGCGGGCAAACGACCTACGAGCAGTACTTC. Encoded protein: CASSFVYSGQTTYEQYF.

V usage is TRBV6-1 and J usage is TRBJ1-2; a weak D match, TRBD1 (5 bases). The V gene's germline CDR1 is MNHNS and CDR2 SASEGT. The CDR3 totals 16 residues. Trimming took off 6 bases at V and 2 bases at J, with 19 bases between the two ends. The CDR3 spells CASRGEASDRNYGYTF. The CDR3 nucleotides read TGTGCCAGCAGGGGGGAGGCTTCGGATAGGAACTATGGCTACACCTTC.

This clonotype was detected a few times. The V and J genes are TRBV10-3 and TRBJ2-1; the match to TRBD2 covers 7 bases. This CDR3 region has 15 residues. CDR1 is ENHRY, CDR2 SYGVKD, per germline. V was clipped by 5 bases and J by 6 bases; unmatched bases: 10. The CDR3 DNA is TGTGCCATCAGTCCCCGGGACTACCCCCTCAATGAGCAGTTCTTC. Its translation: CAISPRDYPLNEQFF.

This clonotype was recorded a few times. The chain links TRBV9 to TRBJ2-4; 7 positions agree with TRBD1. V trimming: 3 bases; J trimming: 5 bases; junction bases outside the gene matches: 5. The CDR3 consists of 14 residues. CDR1 SGDLS and CDR2 YYNGEE come from the germline V gene. The chain's CDR3 is CASSEGQAENIQYF. The CDR3 nucleotides read TGTGCCAGCAGCGAAGGACAGGCGGAAAACATTCAGTACTTC.

In its sample, this clonotype was seen a few times. The chain carries TRBV5-1 and TRBJ2-1; 10 bases fit TRBD2. Per the germline V gene, CDR1 is SGHRS and CDR2 is YFSETQ. This CDR3 is 17 amino acids long. Germline trimming cut 4 bases from V and 6 bases from J; bases unmatched to any gene: 13. The CDR3, as DNA: TGCGCCAGCAGCCCCCCCATATCCAGCGGGGGGGCCAATGAGCAGTTCTTC. Translation: CASSPPISSGGANEQFF.

This clonotype has only a few counts. V and J are TRBV9 and TRBJ2-3; D call uncertain. There are 16 residues in the CDR3. Deletions cut 5 bases from V and 2 bases from J, with 18 bases between. Germline lookup yields CDR1 SGDLS and CDR2 YYNGEE. The CDR3 region is CASRATPIHLTDTQYF. In nucleotides, the CDR3 is TGTGCCAGCAGAGCAACCCCAATACACCTCACAGATACGCAGTATTTT.

V usage is TRBV7-2 and J usage is TRBJ2-1; TRBD2 matches 9 bases. Germline CDR1 is SGHTA and CDR2 is FQGNSA. V was pared by 5 bases and J by 7 bases, with 12 bases of the junction left unmatched. The CDR3 is made up of 16 amino acids. CDR3 bases: TGTGCCAGCAGCCTCCAGATAGCGGGAGTGGGGAATGAGCAGTTCTTC. This encodes CASSLQIAGVGNEQFF.

J is TRBJ2-3 and V is TRBV30, with unresolved D. The germline V and J ends were trimmed by 3 bases and 6 bases, with 13 bases remaining between them. The germline V gene encodes CDR1 GTSNPN and CDR2 SVGIG (reference sequence). The CDR3 contains 13 residues. The CDR3 protein is CAWRTGNHDTQYF. CDR3 sequence (DNA): TGTGCCTGGAGGACGGGTAATCACGATACGCAGTATTTT.

The rearrangement links TRBV28 to TRBJ2-7; 10 bases map to TRBD2. CDR1 and CDR2 (germline): MDHEN, SYDVKM. This CDR3 contains 12 residues. Trimming at V came to 6 bases and at J to 9 bases, leaving 5 bases not matched to a gene. In DNA, the CDR3 is TGTGCCAGCAGCAGAGGGACTAGCGTGCAGTACTTC. Translated, it gives CASSRGTSVQYF.

This clonotype was seen many times. The V and J genes are TRBV29-1 and TRBJ2-7; possibly TRBD1 for D (5 bases). The V gene lost 7 bases and the J gene lost 2 bases, with 18 bases spanning the gap. CDR1 and CDR2 (germline): SQVTM, ANQGSEA. The CDR3 totals 14 residues. For the CDR3, the DNA is TGCAGCGCCAGCGAACGGACATCCGCCTACGAGCAGTACTTC. Protein sequence: CSASERTSAYEQYF.

The chain employs TRBV5-1 and TRBJ2-3; D call uncertain. The CDR3 length is 12 residues. V lost 4 bases and J lost 4, with 7 bases in between. CDR1 is SGHRS, CDR2 YFSETQ, per germline. CDR3 DNA sequence: TGCGCCAGCAGCAACCCCCCAGATACGCAGTATTTT. Its protein product is CASSNPPDTQYF.

The chain is built from TRBV7-8 and TRBJ1-4; possibly TRBD1 for D (5 bases). The V end was cut by 4 bases, the J end by 15 bases, with 21 bases between. Germline V gives CDR1 SGHVS, CDR2 FQNEAQ. There are 14 residues in the CDR3. This CDR3 is CASSSAGTGSMVFF. The CDR3 DNA reads as TGTGCCAGCAGCTCCGCAGGGACCGGCTCGATGGTGTTTTTT.

The chain is built from TRBV20-1 and TRBJ2-7, with TRBD2 identical over 7 bases. Looked up from germline, CDR1 is DFQATT and CDR2 is SNEGSKA (reference sequence). Trimming at V came to 2 bases and at J to 1 base, leaving 8 bases not matched to a gene. There are 15 residues in the CDR3. CDR3 in amino acids: CSARTYTSVSYEQYF. The CDR3 bases are TGCAGTGCTAGAACCTATACTAGCGTATCCTACGAGCAGTACTTC.

The chain has TRBV7-9 and TRBJ2-2, with 11 bases fitting TRBD1. CDR3 length: 17 amino acids. Germline trimming cut 0 bases from V and 4 bases from J; bases unmatched to any gene: 4. Germline V gene sequence: CDR1 SEHNR, CDR2 FQNEAQ (reference sequence). The CDR3 reads CASSLASGTGGTGELFF. DNA for the CDR3: TGTGCCAGCAGCTTAGCCTCCGGGACAGGGGGCACCGGGGAGCTGTTTTTT.

A few counts support this clonotype. The genes are TRBV20-1 and TRBJ1-3; D is unresolved. The germline gives CDR1 DFQATT, CDR2 SNEGSKA (reference sequence). The CDR3 has 14 amino acids. Trimming shortened V by 8 bases and J by 2 bases, and 16 bases separated the two germline ends. The CDR3 loop reads CSTYMDGTGNTIYF. The DNA of the CDR3 is TGCAGTACATACATGGACGGCACTGGAAACACCATATATTTT.

This clonotype was seen just once. In DNA form, the CDR3 reads TGTGCCACAACCCCGGGGGCAGGCTTCACCGGGGAGCTGTTTTTT. Its protein is CATTPGAGFTGELFF. J is TRBJ2-2 and V is TRBV7-9; D possibly matches TRBD1 or TRBD2 (6 bases each). Between the trimmed V and J ends, which lost 10 bases and 4 bases, there was a span of 19 bases. Germline CDR1 reads SEHNR; CDR2 reads FQNEAQ (reference sequence). This CDR3 has 15 residues.